What follows are 3 T cell receptor beta chains derived from one specimen sequenced in a study of Ad26.COV2.S vaccination and SARS-CoV-2 variants. The treatment is: around 19 received Ad26.COV2.S at low or high dose, single or two shots; roughly five received placebo; per-sample allocation not given. After the first vaccine or placebo injection, samples were drawn on day 63. Here immunoSEQ multiplex PCR was the method, and the copy in TCRdb shows in-frame clones only, minus some. Altogether roughly 500,000 clones are present, approximately 92% being singletons, with the ten largest covering 2% to 3%. Sequences were derived from peripheral blood, sampled in a trial of Ad26.COV2.S vaccine versus placebo. Receptors originate from a person aged 18 to 65 who received the Ad26.COV2.S COVID-19 vaccine or a placebo.

This chain links TRBV25-1 with TRBJ2-2; D gene uncertain. This CDR3 comprises 15 residues. CDR1 and CDR2 (germline): MGHDK, SYGVNS. Trimming stripped 4 bases from V and 2 bases from J, with 11 bases between. CDR3 bases: TGTGCCAGCAGTGTCTTTGGGCTAAACACCGGGGAGCTGTTTTTT. Its protein is CASSVFGLNTGELFF. Together with reference TRBV25-1 and TRBJ2-2, the CDR3 gives the full variable domain: EADIYQTPRYLVIGTGKKITLECSQTMGHDKMYWYQQDPGMELHLIHYSYGVNSTEKGDLSSESTVSRIRTEHFPLTLESARPSHTSQYLCASSVFGLNTGELFFGEGSRLTVL.

The rearrangement links TRBV5-4 to TRBJ1-1; D remains ambiguous. Germline V gene data show CDR1 as SGHNT and CDR2 as YYREEE (reference sequence). The CDR3 runs 15 residues. V gave up 1 base and J gave up 2 bases, with 12 bases separating them. CDR3 in DNA: TGTGCCAGCAGCTTGAGGAACACTTACAACACTGAAGCTTTCTTT. This sequence encodes CASSLRNTYNTEAFF.

V gene TRBV4-3 combines with J gene TRBJ2-6; D uncertain. Germline V gives CDR1 LGHNA, CDR2 YSLEER. This CDR3 has 13 residues. Trimming removed 2 bases at V and 4 bases at J, with 3 bases between. This CDR3 reads CASSQLGANVLTF. The DNA for the CDR3 is TGCGCCAGCAGCCAACTAGGGGCCAACGTCCTGACTTTC.